The 25 T cell receptor beta chains presented below share a single source sample, sequenced in a study of cytomegalovirus exposure and HLA in healthy donors. The PCR used 60 Vbeta and 13 Jbeta primers. The assay was immunoSEQ multiplex PCR, and TCRdb's table has in-frame clones only and misses some. The profile shows some 150,000 clones, approximately 80% of them singletons. What was sequenced was PBMCs. Source of these receptors: a man aged 50 to 60 in good health and CMV-seronegative.

On this clone: The CDR3 does not close with the conserved phenylalanine or tryptophan, likely indicating a read error. The DNA is omitted, as the CDR3 cannot be located on it reliably, and the CDR3 follows TCRdb's listing. The V and J genes are TRBV28 and TRBJ1-1. Germline V gene sequence: CDR1 MDHEN, CDR2 SYDVKM. Ends included, the CDR3 has 13 residues. CDR3 sequence: CASSASTGGSTFL.

Worth noting for this clone: The junction shows a germline mismatch at one end, possibly a read error. This sequence joins TRBV7-3 and TRBJ2-2, with 9 positions matching TRBD1. CDR1 is SGHTA, CDR2 FQGTGA, per germline. CDR3 length: 16 residues. The DNA of the CDR3 is TGTGCCAGCAGCATAACAGGGGGCTTAAACACCGGGGAGCTGTTTTTT. Translating it yields CASSITGGLNTGELFF.

The chain joins TRBV23-1 to TRBJ2-1; D is ambiguous. TRBV23-1 is an open reading frame whose function is uncertain. The CDR3 totals 13 residues. V was cut by 7 bases and J by 5 bases, with 12 bases left in between. CDR3 nucleotides: TGCGCCAGCAACGACCTCGGAGACAATGAGCAGTTCTTC. It translates to CASNDLGDNEQFF.

V usage is TRBV6-1 and J usage is TRBJ2-2; 7 bases align to TRBD2. This CDR3 comprises 14 residues. Trimming removed 0 bases from V and 5 bases from J; junction bases left unmatched: 0. Germline V gene sequence: CDR1 MNHNS, CDR2 SASEGT. The CDR3 sequence: CASSEARGTGELFF. The CDR3 DNA reads TGTGCCAGCAGTGAAGCGCGGGGGACCGGGGAGCTGTTTTTT.

The chain uses TRBV7-9 and TRBJ2-3; TRBD2 aligns across 13 bases. The CDR3 has 17 residues. With V trimmed by 5 bases and J by 2 bases, 7 bases remained unmatched. The germline V gene encodes CDR1 SEHNR and CDR2 FQNEAQ (reference sequence). CDR3 bases: TGTGCCAGCAGCCCAGAGGGGACTAGCGGGGTCACAGATACGCAGTATTTT. It translates to CASSPEGTSGVTDTQYF. The full variable domain, with the rest looked up from reference TRBV7-9 and TRBJ2-3, is DTGVSQNPRHKITKRGQNVTFRCDPISEHNRLYWYRQTLGQGPEFLTYFQNEAQLEKSRLLSDRFSAERPKGSFSTLEIQRTEQGDSAMYLCASSPEGTSGVTDTQYFGPGTRLTVL.

This clone was recorded a few times. V gene TRBV5-6 combines with J gene TRBJ1-1; D ambiguous. Trimming removed 0 bases at V and 8 bases at J, with 14 bases between. CDR1 SGHDT and CDR2 YYEEEE come from the germline V gene. The CDR3 extends over 14 amino acids. CDR3 protein: CASSLGVRVREAFF. CDR3 coding DNA: TGTGCCAGCAGCTTGGGGGTACGCGTGAGGGAAGCTTTCTTT.

This clone was counted between two and nine times. The V gene is TRBV29-1, the J gene TRBJ2-2; maybe TRBD2 (5 bases). The CDR3 loop spans 11 amino acids. Germline assignment: CDR1 SQVTM and CDR2 ANQGSEA. Deletions cut 6 bases from V and 6 bases from J, with 8 bases between. CDR3 in DNA: TGCAGCGTGAGGGATGCCGGGGAGCTGTTTTTT. This encodes CSVRDAGELFF.

The chain has TRBV28 and TRBJ1-1, with D possibly TRBD1 on 5 matching bases. The germline CDR1 and CDR2 sequences are MDHEN and SYDVKM. Trimming cost V 6 bases and J 0 bases, with 14 bases left between them. CDR3 length: 15 residues. CDR3 amino acids: CASRRQIALNTEAFF. The CDR3 DNA sequence: TGTGCCAGCAGACGACAGATTGCTTTGAACACTGAAGCTTTCTTT.

The chain joins TRBV30 to TRBJ2-5, with 11 positions matching TRBD2. CDR3 length equals 15 residues. Unmatched junction bases numbered 4, after V lost 3 bases and J lost 1 base. Germline loops: CDR1 GTSNPN, CDR2 SVGIG (reference sequence). The CDR3 DNA reads as TGTGCCTGGAGCGCTAGCGGGGGGTTCCAAGAGACCCAGTACTTC. Translation: CAWSASGGFQETQYF. Full variable domain (outside the CDR3, taken from reference TRBV30 and TRBJ2-5): SQTIHQWPATLVQPVGSPLSLECTVEGTSNPNLYWYRQAAGRGLQLLFYSVGIGQISSEVPQNLSASRPQDRQFILSSKKLLLSDSGFYLCAWSASGGFQETQYFGPGTRLLVL.

The chain couples TRBV7-9 to TRBJ1-2, with D unclear. This CDR3 region has 13 residues. The germline V gene has CDR1 SEHNR and CDR2 FQNEAQ (reference sequence). V lost 4 bases and J 8 bases, leaving 14 bases between the germline ends. The CDR3, as DNA: TGTGCCAGCAGCTACCTGGAGGTTCGGGGCTACACCTTC. Amino acids: CASSYLEVRGYTF.

This CDR3 is CASSTGGVYNEQFF. In nucleotides, the CDR3 is TGTGCCAGCAGTACAGGGGGGGTCTACAATGAGCAGTTCTTC. The rearrangement links TRBV9 to TRBJ2-1; perhaps TRBD1 as D (8 bases). V was shortened by 5 bases and J by 3 bases, with 12 bases between the two germline ends. This CDR3 spans 14 amino acids. CDR1 SGDLS and CDR2 YYNGEE come from the germline V gene.

This rearrangement joins TRBV27 to TRBJ2-1; no definite D call. CDR3 length equals 13 residues. The V gene lost 3 bases and the J gene lost 9 bases, with 12 bases spanning the gap. CDR1 and CDR2 (germline): MNHEY, SMNVEV (reference sequence). The CDR3: CASSFPRAVEQFF. CDR3 DNA sequence: TGTGCCAGCAGTTTTCCTCGTGCGGTTGAGCAGTTCTTC.

The V gene is TRBV29-1, the J gene TRBJ2-5, with 12 bases matching TRBD2. The germline gives CDR1 SQVTM, CDR2 ANQGSEA. Trimming cost V 7 bases and J 5 bases; bases outside gene matches: 11. This CDR3 has 15 residues. The CDR3 DNA reads as TGCAGCGCCCGGACTAGCGGGGTGGTGGGGGAGACCCAGTACTTC. Translated: CSARTSGVVGETQYF.

The chain is built from TRBV18 and TRBJ2-7, with TRBD1 matching 12 bases. J was trimmed by 5 bases and V by 0 bases; bases with no gene match: 2. The CDR3 totals 15 residues. The germline CDR1 and CDR2 sequences are KGHSH and LQKENI. The CDR3 DNA reads as TGTGCCAGCTCACCACCGGGACAGGGGGCCCACGAGCAGTACTTC. Translated, it gives CASSPPGQGAHEQYF.

The V and J genes are TRBV4-2 and TRBJ1-2; TRBD1 matches at 8 bases. The CDR3 has 14 amino acids. The V and J ends lost 2 bases and 6 bases, in that order; junction bases with no gene match: 5. In germline, CDR1 is LGHNA, CDR2 YNFKEQ. The CDR3 reads CASSQPETGDGYTF. The CDR3 nucleotides read TGTGCCAGCAGCCAACCCGAGACAGGGGATGGCTACACCTTC.

This clone occurred a few times. The chain couples TRBV7-6 to TRBJ1-1; D not certain. CDR1 SGHVS and CDR2 FNYEAQ come from the germline V gene. CDR3 length: 16 amino acids. V shed 2 bases and J shed 1 base, with 14 bases lying between them. The CDR3 reads CASSLTTLDSNTEAFF. CDR3 DNA sequence: TGTGCCAGCAGCTTAACGACGCTAGACTCGAACACTGAAGCTTTCTTT.

The chain links TRBV6-1 to TRBJ1-1, with unresolved D. Germline CDR1 and CDR2: MNHNS and SASEGT. Between the trimmed V and J ends, which lost 6 bases and 1 base, there was a span of 18 bases. CDR3 length: 16 residues. The CDR3 sequence is CASRESREGANTEAFF. DNA of the CDR3: TGTGCCAGCAGAGAATCGAGAGAGGGCGCGAACACTGAAGCTTTCTTT.

The CDR3 region is CASTGGSGGGMNTEAFF. CDR3 DNA: TGTGCCAGCACTGGAGGAAGTGGCGGGGGCATGAACACTGAAGCTTTCTTT. V usage is TRBV5-6 and J usage is TRBJ1-1; weak D call: TRBD1 (6 bases). Germline CDR1 and CDR2: SGHDT and YYEEEE. V lost 6 bases to trimming and J lost 0 bases, with 21 bases between them. The CDR3 is 17 residues long.

The chain has TRBV5-1 and TRBJ1-5, with a weak D call TRBD1 (5 bases). This CDR3 has 15 amino acids. Germline CDR1 and CDR2: SGHRS and YFSETQ. Trimming stripped 4 bases from V and 7 bases from J, with 18 bases between. The CDR3, as DNA: TGCGCCAGCAGCCCAGTGGGACTACCGAACCAGCCCCAGCATTTT. Translating gives CASSPVGLPNQPQHF.

The V gene is TRBV19, the J gene TRBJ2-3, with 8 nucleotides matching TRBD2. Germline loops: CDR1 LNHDA, CDR2 SQIVND (reference sequence). The CDR3 runs to 16 residues. V trimming: 9 bases; J trimming: 6 bases; junction bases outside the gene matches: 17. The CDR3, as DNA: TGTGCCAGCTCACCCCGCGTCGGGAGGGTAGGCGATACGCAGTATTTT. Protein: CASSPRVGRVGDTQYF.

The V call is TRBV10-3, the J call TRBJ2-7, with 10 bases lining up with TRBD2. The CDR3 is 14 amino acids. From germline, CDR1 is ENHRY and CDR2 SYGVKD. Germline trimming cut 3 bases from V and 4 bases from J; bases unmatched to any gene: 3. As DNA, the CDR3 is TGTGCCATCAGTGACCTAGCGGGGGTTTACGAGCAGTACTTC. This encodes CAISDLAGVYEQYF.

The chain combines TRBV19 with TRBJ1-4, with 7 positions matching TRBD1. V was clipped by 8 bases and J by 4 bases; unmatched bases: 7. This CDR3 is built from 14 residues. Germline values: CDR1 LNHDA, CDR2 SQIVND (reference sequence). The CDR3 sequence: CASGDRVVNEKLFF. As DNA, the CDR3 is TGTGCCAGTGGCGACAGGGTAGTTAATGAAAAACTGTTTTTT.

The V gene is TRBV5-1, the J gene TRBJ1-1, with 7 bases matching TRBD1. V trimming: 0 bases; J trimming: 5 bases; junction bases outside the gene matches: 13. Looked up from germline, CDR1 is SGHRS and CDR2 is YFSETQ. This CDR3 is 17 amino acids long. The CDR3 here is CASSLASDRILRTEAFF. The CDR3 region has the DNA TGCGCCAGCAGCTTGGCCTCGGACAGGATCCTCAGAACTGAAGCTTTCTTT.

V is TRBV11-2 and J is TRBJ1-2; tentatively, D is TRBD1 (6 bases). Germline values: CDR1 SGHAT, CDR2 FQNNGV. This CDR3 contains 14 residues. The V gene lost 0 bases and the J gene lost 4 bases, with 9 bases spanning the gap. The CDR3 sequence is CASSLDPGAYGYTF. The CDR3 bases are TGTGCCAGCAGCTTAGACCCAGGGGCCTATGGCTACACCTTC.

This clone was observed a handful of times. The chain has TRBV27 and TRBJ1-2, with 8 positions matching TRBD1. Germline-derived CDR1 and CDR2 are MNHEY and SMNVEV (reference sequence). The CDR3 sequence is 14 residues long. The J segment lost 5 bases and the V segment lost 6 bases, leaving 8 bases of the junction unmatched. The CDR3 here is CASRNRGNSYGYTF. The DNA for the CDR3 is TGTGCCAGCAGGAACAGGGGGAATAGTTATGGCTACACCTTC.